The entry below describes one T cell receptor beta chain. Its specificity is unknown. Specified treatment: oral pan-JAK inhibitor, 5-10 mg twice daily. These data come from a study of CD8+ T cells in alopecia areata. About the study: Each day, treated patients took oral tofacitinib twice, at 5 to 10 mg per dose. Regarding the study as a whole: Scalp lesions, especially in alopecia totalis/universalis, had higher clonality than normal scalp. Many expanded lesional clones persisted during tofacitinib (in both scalp and blood).

Reverse transcription of extracted RNA yielded cDNA, which provided the sequencing template. This table comes from immunoSEQ multiplex PCR, and its TCRdb copy is limited to in-frame clones, with some not included. The table includes some 200,000 clones, around three fifths detected once. Germline-derived CDR1 and CDR2 are SGHDT and YYEEEE. The length of the CDR3 is 18 residues. The V and J ends lost 0 bases and 5 bases respectively, with 23 bases between them. This sample comprised CD4+ T cells sorted from blood, obtained at week 4, from a patient treated with tofacitinib. This TCR was recovered from a human donor with alopecia areata. The chain couples TRBV5-6 to TRBJ1-2; tentative D call: TRBD1 (6 bases). CDR3 amino acids: CASSLGRTGPRIGYGYTF. Here the CDR3 DNA reads TGTGCCAGCAGCTTGGGCCGAACAGGGCCCCGGATTGGATATGGCTACACCTTC.